These 2 T cell receptor beta chains share one sample of origin, sequenced in a study of blood T cell repertoires in COVID-19. Method: immunoSEQ multiplex PCR; TCRdb's copy keeps in-frame clones and lacks some. This sample has about 190,000 clones, with approximately 84% found just once. The sequencing input was PBMCs or T cells enriched from blood (not recorded which). The receptors originated from a young woman who had recovered from COVID-19.

The rearrangement uses TRBV2 and TRBJ1-2; D might be TRBD1 (5 bases). Looked up from germline, CDR1 is SNHLY and CDR2 is FYNNEI. V lost 4 bases, J lost 2 bases, and 14 bases lay in between. The CDR3 runs to 15 residues. CDR3 amino acids: CASSVGRDLNYGYTF. As DNA, the CDR3 is TGTGCCAGCAGTGTGGGGCGGGACCTAAACTATGGCTACACCTTC.

CDR3 DNA: TGTGCCAGCTCACCACAACTCACAGATACGCAGTATTTT. Protein sequence: CASSPQLTDTQYF. The gene calls are TRBV18 and TRBJ2-3; no reliable D call. The CDR3 extends over 13 amino acids. Trimming removed 1 base from V and 2 bases from J, with 4 bases in between. CDR1 is KGHSH, CDR2 LQKENI, per germline. The full variable domain, its missing parts supplied by reference TRBV18 and TRBJ2-3, is NAGVMQNPRHLVRRRGQEARLRCSPMKGHSHVYWYRQLPEEGLKFMVYLQKENIIDESGMPKERFSAEFPKEGPSILRIQQVVRGDSAAYFCASSPQLTDTQYFGPGTRLTVL.